One sample yielded the 9 T cell receptor beta chains listed below, sequenced in a study of shared clonotypes between healthy human individuals. TCRdb's table, derived via immunoSEQ multiplex PCR, lists solely in-frame clones and lacks some. The data contain about 2.5 million clones, 80% to 95% of them singletons. Specimen: naive CD4+ T cells from PBMCs. Indicated subset: CD45RA+ positively selected. The origin of the receptors is a man younger than 30 in good health. Some clones in this sample may be carry-over from other donors' samples.

The chain employs TRBV5-1 and TRBJ2-3, with D perhaps matching TRBD2 (5 bases). The CDR3 length is 16 residues. CDR1 is SGHRS and CDR2 is YFSETQ in the germline V gene. V was cut by 4 bases and J by 0 bases, with 15 bases left in between. The CDR3 region is CASSPSYSASTDTQYF. CDR3 coding DNA: TGCGCCAGCAGCCCATCCTATAGCGCGAGCACAGATACGCAGTATTTT.

The chain couples TRBV5-8 to TRBJ2-3; D not resolved. The CDR3 spans 12 residues. Trimming left V 4 bases short and J 2 bases short, with 5 bases between. The germline V gene has CDR1 SGHTS and CDR2 YDEGEE. Written as DNA, the CDR3 is TGTGCCAGCAGCCAATACACAGATACGCAGTATTTT. Protein: CASSQYTDTQYF.

V gene TRBV2 combines with J gene TRBJ1-3, with D uncertain. The CDR3 is made up of 14 amino acids. Trimming stripped 4 bases from V and 0 bases from J, with 7 bases between. Germline CDR1 is SNHLY and CDR2 is FYNNEI. CDR3 nucleotides: TGTGCCAGCAGTGGCCTCCTCTCTGGAAACACCATATATTTT. Translating it yields CASSGLLSGNTIYF.

The sample holds a few counts of this clone. V gene TRBV15 combines with J gene TRBJ1-1, with unresolved D. Germline CDR1 and CDR2: LNHNV and YYDKDF (reference sequence). V was pared by 3 bases and J by 4 bases, with 9 bases between. This CDR3 spans 13 amino acids. CDR3: CATSRKAGTEAFF. As DNA, the CDR3 is TGTGCCACCAGCAGGAAAGCGGGCACTGAAGCTTTCTTT.

The rearrangement joins TRBV11-3 to TRBJ2-7; 7 positions agree with TRBD2. V lost 3 bases to trimming and J lost 5 bases; unmatched junction nucleotides: 4. CDR1 is SGHNT, CDR2 YENEEA, per germline. This CDR3 has 13 amino acids. The DNA of the CDR3 is TGTGCCAGCAGCTTGACGGGAGGAAACGAGCAGTACTTC. Amino acid sequence: CASSLTGGNEQYF.

This clone was seen only once. The CDR3 reads CASSFWDRGKDTQYF. The CDR3 DNA is TGTGCCAGCAGCTTTTGGGACAGGGGAAAAGATACGCAGTATTTT. The chain carries TRBV7-9 and TRBJ2-3, with 10 nucleotides matching TRBD1. The CDR3 contains 15 residues. V dropped 3 bases and J dropped 5; count of bases not matched to a gene: 5. The V gene's germline CDR1 is SEHNR and CDR2 FQNEAQ (reference sequence).

This rearrangement joins TRBV30 to TRBJ1-6; 7 bases are a match to TRBD1. After removal of 3 bases from V and 7 bases from J, the junction contained 6 bases not matched to a gene. Germline CDR1 is GTSNPN and CDR2 is SVGIG (reference sequence). This CDR3 contains 14 residues. The CDR3 region is CAWRNRGRNSPLHF. The DNA for the CDR3 is TGTGCCTGGAGGAACAGGGGACGGAATTCACCCCTCCACTTT. The whole variable domain, filled in from reference TRBV30 and TRBJ1-6, reads SQTIHQWPATLVQPVGSPLSLECTVEGTSNPNLYWYRQAAGRGLQLLFYSVGIGQISSEVPQNLSASRPQDRQFILSSKKLLLSDSGFYLCAWRNRGRNSPLHFGNGTRLTVT.

The V gene is TRBV5-4, the J gene TRBJ2-2, with D possibly matching TRBD1 (5 bases). The V and J ends lost 4 bases and 2 bases respectively, with 18 bases between them. Per the germline V gene, CDR1 is SGHNT and CDR2 is YYREEE (reference sequence). This CDR3 spans 17 amino acids. The CDR3 DNA reads as TGTGCCAGCAGCCCACGGCCAACAGGAACAAACACCGGGGAGCTGTTTTTT. Its translation: CASSPRPTGTNTGELFF.

The rearrangement links TRBV7-5 to TRBJ2-4; whether TRBD2, the table's D call, matches the DNA was not checked. TRBV7-5 corresponds to a pseudogene. CDR3 size: 17 residues. The CDR3 loop is CARSLDRVGSPKNIQYF. The CDR3 region has the DNA TGTGCCAGAAGCTTAGACCGGGTTGGGTCACCCAAAAACATTCAGTACTTC.